Below, 12 T cell receptor beta chains from the same sample are listed, as sequenced in a study of technical replicates of blood from a few donors. The method was immunoSEQ multiplex PCR; TCRdb's version includes in-frame clones alone and lacks a portion of them. The sample records 85,000 to 100,000 clones, more than 90% being singletons. Sample: T cells isolated from PBMCs. The receptors originated from a human donor in good health.

This chain joins TRBV15 and TRBJ2-7; D is perhaps TRBD1 (6 bases). The CDR3 has 14 amino acids. V was clipped by 5 bases and J by 5 bases, with 16 bases between them. Germline assignment: CDR1 LNHNV and CDR2 YYDKDF (reference sequence). The DNA for the CDR3 is TGTGCCACCAGCCCACTCTACAGGGCTAACGAGCAGTACTTC. Protein product: CATSPLYRANEQYF.

V gene TRBV6-6 combines with J gene TRBJ1-3; TRBD1 might be the D (6 bases). The germline CDR1 and CDR2 sequences are MNHNY and SVGAGI (reference sequence). V was clipped by 5 bases and J by 1 base, with 12 bases between them. The CDR3 is made up of 15 amino acids. The CDR3 DNA is TGTGCCAGCAGTCCCGGGACAACTTCTGGAAACACCATATATTTT. Translating gives CASSPGTTSGNTIYF.

The gene calls are TRBV5-4 and TRBJ1-2; 8 bases are shared with TRBD1. The CDR3 has 17 amino acids. The V gene end was trimmed by 4 bases and the J gene end by 4 bases; junction bases not matched to a gene: 15. CDR1 SGHNT and CDR2 YYREEE come from the germline V gene (reference sequence). DNA for the CDR3: TGTGCCAGCAGCCCAGGGACAGGCCGTAGTCGCCCCTATGGCTACACCTTC. It is translated as CASSPGTGRSRPYGYTF. Together with reference TRBV5-4 and TRBJ1-2, the CDR3 gives the full variable domain: ETGVTQSPTHLIKTRGQQVTLRCSSQSGHNTVSWYQQALGQGPQFIFQYYREEENGRGNFPPRFSGLQFPNYSSELNVNALELDDSALYLCASSPGTGRSRPYGYTFGSGTRLTVV.

The chain combines TRBV28 with TRBJ2-5; tentatively, D is TRBD2 (5 bases). Trimming cost V 9 bases and J 4 bases, with 9 bases left between them. The CDR3 is made up of 11 amino acids. The germline CDR1 and CDR2 sequences are MDHEN and SYDVKM. The CDR3: CASRGIETQYF. As DNA, the CDR3 is TGTGCCAGTCGAGGGATAGAGACCCAGTACTTC.

The V gene is TRBV11-2, the J gene TRBJ2-5, with D uncertain. V shed 5 bases and J shed 1 base, with 11 bases lying between them. Germline values: CDR1 SGHAT, CDR2 FQNNGV. The CDR3 contains 14 residues. Here the CDR3 DNA reads TGTGCCAGCAGCCCCCGACAAGGCCAAGAGACCCAGTACTTC. Translated, it gives CASSPRQGQETQYF.

J is TRBJ2-5 and V is TRBV4-1, with D unresolved. CDR3 size: 14 residues. Germline CDR1 reads MGHRA; CDR2 reads YSYEKL. V lost 1 base and J lost 3, with 9 bases in between. The CDR3 sequence is CASSQGGIEETQYF. In DNA form, the CDR3 reads TGCGCCAGCAGCCAAGGAGGTATCGAAGAGACCCAGTACTTC.

The genes are TRBV5-1 and TRBJ2-3; 7 bases are a match to TRBD2. After removal of 3 bases from V and 2 bases from J, the junction contained 6 bases not matched to a gene. CDR3 length equals 15 residues. The germline gives CDR1 SGHRS, CDR2 YFSETQ. The CDR3 DNA reads TGCGCCAGCAGCTCCCTAGCGGAGACCACAGATACGCAGTATTTT. Translation gives CASSSLAETTDTQYF.

The rearrangement joins TRBV4-1 to TRBJ2-3; D may be TRBD2 (6 bases). The V end lost 7 bases, the J end lost 6 bases, and 8 bases lay between the germline ends. The CDR3 covers 11 residues. Germline V gives CDR1 MGHRA, CDR2 YSYEKL. The CDR3 DNA reads as TGCGCCAGCAAGGGGAGGGATACGCAGTATTTT. Translating gives CASKGRDTQYF.

CDR3 region: CASSESGDYTEAFF. The CDR3 nucleotides read TGTGCCAGCAGTGAATCGGGGGACTACACTGAAGCTTTCTTT. The V and J genes are TRBV25-1 and TRBJ1-1; maybe TRBD1 (5 bases). This CDR3 has 14 amino acids. The V end lost 1 base, the J end lost 3 bases, and 9 bases lay between the germline ends. Germline CDR1 reads MGHDK; CDR2 reads SYGVNS.

CDR3 bases: TGTGCCAGCAGCTTCTCGACACCAGTTCTTATTCGTGGAGAGCAGTACTTC. This sequence encodes CASSFSTPVLIRGEQYF. The chain employs TRBV7-2 and TRBJ2-7; the D is unclear. V lost 3 bases, J lost 7 bases, and 25 bases lay in between. Germline values: CDR1 SGHTA, CDR2 FQGNSA. The CDR3 is 17 residues long.

The chain carries TRBV10-3 and TRBJ2-2; TRBD1 aligns across 7 bases. Germline CDR1 is ENHRY and CDR2 is SYGVKD. J gave up 2 bases and V 3 bases, and 3 bases lay outside the gene matches. This CDR3 has 15 amino acids. The CDR3 reads CAISERQGNTGELFF. In DNA, the CDR3 is TGTGCCATCAGTGAAAGACAGGGCAACACCGGGGAGCTGTTTTTT.

The CDR3 spells CAWSSSNYGYTF. The CDR3 DNA is TGTGCCTGGAGTTCGTCTAACTATGGCTACACCTTC. The rearrangement uses TRBV30 and TRBJ1-2; D uncertain. With 2 bases removed from V and 0 bases from J, the gap between germline ends came to 4 bases. The CDR3 extends over 12 amino acids. CDR1 is GTSNPN, CDR2 SVGIG, per germline (reference sequence).